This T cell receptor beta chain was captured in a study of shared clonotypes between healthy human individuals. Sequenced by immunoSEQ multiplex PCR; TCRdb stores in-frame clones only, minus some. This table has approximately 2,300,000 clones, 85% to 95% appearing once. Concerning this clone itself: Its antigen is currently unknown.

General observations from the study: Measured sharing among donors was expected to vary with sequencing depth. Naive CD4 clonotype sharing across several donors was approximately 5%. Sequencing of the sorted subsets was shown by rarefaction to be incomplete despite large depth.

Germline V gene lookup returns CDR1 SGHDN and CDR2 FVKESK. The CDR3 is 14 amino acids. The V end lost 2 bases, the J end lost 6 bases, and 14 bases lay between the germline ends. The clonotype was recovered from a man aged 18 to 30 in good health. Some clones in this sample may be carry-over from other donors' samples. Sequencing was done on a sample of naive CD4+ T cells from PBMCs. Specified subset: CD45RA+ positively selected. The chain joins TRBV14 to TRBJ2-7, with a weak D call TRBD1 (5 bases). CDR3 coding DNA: TGTGCCAGCAGCCAATCATTACTTAGGGGCGAGCAGTACTTC. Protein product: CASSQSLLRGEQYF.